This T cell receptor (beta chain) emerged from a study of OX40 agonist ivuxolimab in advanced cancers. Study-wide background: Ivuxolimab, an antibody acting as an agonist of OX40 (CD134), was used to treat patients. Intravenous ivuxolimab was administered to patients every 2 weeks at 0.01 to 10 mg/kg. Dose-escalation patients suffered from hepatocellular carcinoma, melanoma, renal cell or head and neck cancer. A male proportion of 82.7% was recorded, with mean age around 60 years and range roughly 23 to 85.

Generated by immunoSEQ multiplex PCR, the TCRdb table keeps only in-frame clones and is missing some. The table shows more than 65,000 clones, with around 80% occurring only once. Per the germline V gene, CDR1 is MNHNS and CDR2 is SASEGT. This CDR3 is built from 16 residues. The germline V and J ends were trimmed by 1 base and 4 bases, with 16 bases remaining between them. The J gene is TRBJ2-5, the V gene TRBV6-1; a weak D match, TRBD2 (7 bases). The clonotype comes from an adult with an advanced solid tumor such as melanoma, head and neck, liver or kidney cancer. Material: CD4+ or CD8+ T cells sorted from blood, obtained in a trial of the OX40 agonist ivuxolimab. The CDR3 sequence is CASSEGTRGSGETQYF. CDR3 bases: TGTGCCAGCAGTGAAGGGACTAGGGGGTCCGGAGAGACCCAGTACTTC.